This T cell receptor beta chain is from a study of shared T cell receptors in the human thymus. Sequenced by immunoSEQ multiplex PCR; TCRdb stores in-frame clones only, minus some. The sample shows about 380,000 clones, roughly 94% of them seen only once. Sequencing was carried out using thymocytes. The TCR originated in a human donor.

CDR3 region: CASSLSVGESYNEQFF. The CDR3 coding sequence is TGTGCCAGCAGTTTATCGGTAGGGGAGTCTTACAATGAGCAGTTCTTC. The chain is built from TRBV27 and TRBJ2-1; D is perhaps TRBD1 or TRBD2 (5 bases each). The CDR3 is 16 residues long. Between the trimmed V and J ends, which lost 0 bases and 4 bases, there was a span of 13 bases. From germline, CDR1 is MNHEY and CDR2 SMNVEV (reference sequence).